The source of this TCR beta chain is a study of cytomegalovirus exposure and HLA in healthy donors. Both 60 Vbeta primers and 13 Jbeta primers went into the PCR. Clones were read by immunoSEQ multiplex PCR, and TCRdb kept only the in-frame ones, dropping some. The table lists about 160,000 clones, around 74% of them singletons. After removal of 8 bases from V and 3 bases from J, the junction contained 12 bases not matched to a gene. CDR1 and CDR2 from the germline V gene are MNHEY and SMNVEV (reference sequence). CDR3 length: 15 amino acids. The receptor's source is a female donor in good health and CMV-seronegative. The material sequenced was PBMCs. The chain links TRBV27 to TRBJ1-2; 7 positions match TRBD1. Written as DNA, the CDR3 is TGTGCCAGCCGTGCACAGGGCAGGGGGGACTATGGCTACACCTTC. Its protein product is CASRAQGRGDYGYTF.